What follows is one TCR beta chain and its context. Its target is not known. Time point meaning: peripheral blood 6 weeks after treatment start. These data come from a study of PD-L1 blockade in urothelial cancer. Study observations and caveats: Tumor-associated clones in blood expanded more at 3 weeks in durable-benefit patients.

Trimming shortened V by 2 bases and J by 6 bases, and 8 bases separated the two germline ends. The V gene's germline CDR1 is SGHTA and CDR2 FQGNSA. The CDR3 covers 12 residues. PCRs were each spiked with synthetic TCR analog templates. Generated by immunoSEQ multiplex PCR, the TCRdb table keeps only in-frame clones and is missing some. The table includes 38,000 or so clones, roughly 81% detected once. Sequences were derived from PBMCs, sampled around atezolizumab (anti-PD-L1) treatment. The TCR comes from a man in his 70s with urothelial cancer. The chain recombines TRBV7-2 with TRBJ2-7; tentative D call: TRBD1 (5 bases). CDR3 region: CASSLWQGEQYF. The CDR3 nucleotides read TGTGCCAGCAGCTTATGGCAGGGCGAGCAGTACTTC. Full variable domain (missing parts from reference TRBV7-2 and TRBJ2-7): GAGVSQSPSNKVTEKGKDVELRCDPISGHTALYWYRQSLGQGLEFLIYFQGNSAPDKSGLPSDRFSAERTGGSVSTLTIQRTQQEDSAVYLCASSLWQGEQYFGPGTRLTVT.